Presented here are 12 T cell receptor beta chains from one specimen sequenced in a study of regulatory T cells in long-lasting Graves disease (dated by TCRdb to the early 2020s). Explained via the paper, the time point label denotes: newly diagnosed GD, antithyroid drugs for less than 3 months. For both TCR sequencing and RNA sequencing, RNA was extracted from PBMCs using TRIzol. Libraries were prepared through multiplex PCR. The reads were generated on an Illumina HiSeq 4000. TCR beta libraries were built with iRepertoire HTBI primers and Arm-PCR amplification of CDR3 regions. The public reads were reprocessed in TCRdb via fastp at Q25 and MiXCR, keeping in-frame beta chains. Under each unique CDR3 protein, matching rows form one entry showing the most common genes and DNA. In all, the sample holds around 500,000 distinct CDR3 sequences, and around 12% of those were seen once. Of the sample, roughly 8.9% is held by the ten largest clones.

This same sample was also taken into another study, of T cells in Graves' hyperthyroidism and ophthalmopathy.

Sample: peripheral blood mononuclear cells (PBMCs), taken at new diagnosis, from a patient treated with antithyroid drugs. The receptors originated from a woman younger than 45 with Graves disease. Donor details come from another sample of the same person, matched by shared clones.

In this sample, this clonotype turned up many times. The rearrangement uses TRBV20-1 and TRBJ1-3; a possible D gene is TRBD1 (5 bases). Trimming took off 3 bases at V and 4 bases at J, with 13 bases between the two ends. The CDR3 is made up of 14 amino acids. Germline values: CDR1 DFQATT, CDR2 SNEGSKA (reference sequence). DNA for the CDR3: TGCAGTGCTAGGGAAGGTAGGGGCGGAAACACCATATATTTT. Translation: CSAREGRGGNTIYF.

This clonotype occurred many times. At one end, the junction sequence differs from germline, possibly due to a read error. The rearrangement uses TRBV28 and TRBJ2-1, with 13 bases that match TRBD2. This CDR3 is built from 16 residues. Germline CDR1 and CDR2: MDHEN and SYDVKM. The CDR3: CASSSGLAGAYSEQFF. DNA of the CDR3: TGTGCCAGCAGTTCCGGACTAGCGGGAGCCTACAGTGAGCAGTTCTTC.

This clonotype was seen at least ten times. V gene TRBV5-1 combines with J gene TRBJ1-1; a weak D match, TRBD1 (5 bases). The CDR3 is 13 residues long. From germline, CDR1 is SGHRS and CDR2 YFSETQ. The germline V and J ends were trimmed by 4 bases and 0 bases, with 7 bases remaining between them. CDR3 sequence reads: CASSEGMNTEAFF. CDR3 nucleotides: TGCGCCAGCAGCGAGGGGATGAACACTGAAGCTTTCTTT.

This clonotype was detected many times. CDR3 bases: TGTGCCAGCAGTTCTGACCCCTCCAATGAGCAGTTCTTC. Its protein is CASSSDPSNEQFF. The V call is TRBV2, the J call TRBJ2-1, with D unclear. Germline loops: CDR1 SNHLY, CDR2 FYNNEI. V gave up 5 bases and J gave up 6 bases, with 11 bases separating them. The length of the CDR3 is 13 residues.

This clonotype was seen repeatedly, ten times or more. V usage is TRBV10-2 and J usage is TRBJ1-5, with TRBD1 as a possible D gene (5 bases). V lost 6 bases and J lost 0, with 9 bases in between. This CDR3 contains 14 residues. Looked up from germline, CDR1 is WSHSY and CDR2 is SAAADI. CDR3 in DNA: TGCGCCAGCAGCACAGGAGATAGCAATCAGCCCCAGCATTTT. Amino acid sequence: CASSTGDSNQPQHF.

This clonotype was seen repeatedly, ten times or more. The chain uses TRBV3-1 and TRBJ2-7, with 11 positions matching TRBD2. The trim removed 5 bases at V and 11 bases at J, leaving 14 bases unmatched. CDR1 is LGHDT and CDR2 is YNNKEL in the germline V gene (reference sequence). CDR3 length: 15 residues. This CDR3 is CASSGSGLAVQLKYF. CDR3 DNA: TGTGCCAGCAGCGGGTCGGGACTAGCGGTCCAACTGAAGTACTTC.

This clonotype occurred a few times. V is TRBV6-5 and J is TRBJ2-3; TRBD1 is a possible D gene (5 bases). V lost 2 bases, J lost 2 bases, and 11 bases lay in between. This CDR3 contains 15 residues. Germline-derived CDR1 and CDR2 are MNHEY and SVGAGI. CDR3 bases: TGTGCCAGCAGTTACACAGGTCCCACCACAGATACGCAGTATTTT. It translates to CASSYTGPTTDTQYF.

This clonotype has more than one count but fewer than ten. The rearrangement joins TRBV4-3 to TRBJ1-2; D remains ambiguous. Germline CDR1 reads LGHNA; CDR2 reads YSLEER. Trimming took 0 bases from V and 4 from J, leaving 12 bases between them. The CDR3 consists of 15 residues. The CDR3 coding sequence is TGCGCCAGCAGCCAAGAGAGGGCCCTGGGCTATGGCTACACCTTC. Translation gives CASSQERALGYGYTF.

This clonotype was observed many times. The chain carries TRBV6-1 and TRBJ2-7; no clear D. Germline V gives CDR1 MNHNS, CDR2 SASEGT. V was pared by 6 bases and J by 4 bases, with 16 bases between. The CDR3 is 14 amino acids. CDR3 residues: CASRKLGSTYEQYF. In nucleotides, the CDR3 is TGTGCCAGCAGGAAATTGGGGTCTACTTACGAGCAGTACTTC.

This clonotype was found many times. This chain joins TRBV6-1 and TRBJ1-2; TRBD1 agrees at 12 bases. Trimming removed 2 bases from V and 4 bases from J; junction bases left unmatched: 2. The germline V gene encodes CDR1 MNHNS and CDR2 SASEGT. The CDR3 has 15 amino acids. CDR3 DNA sequence: TGTGCCAGCAGTGAAAGGGACAGGGGGCCCTATGGCTACACCTTC. Translation: CASSERDRGPYGYTF.

This clonotype was found many times. The V and J genes are TRBV6-1 and TRBJ2-2, with unresolved D. Trimming pared 5 bases from V and 2 bases from J, leaving 12 bases between. CDR1 MNHNS and CDR2 SASEGT come from the germline V gene. This CDR3 is built from 15 residues. The CDR3 is CASSPRHSNTGELFF. The CDR3 DNA reads as TGTGCCAGCAGTCCCCGACACTCCAACACCGGGGAGCTGTTTTTT.

This clonotype appeared many times. The chain employs TRBV5-6 and TRBJ2-1, with D possibly TRBD1 on 5 matching bases. Trimming removed 5 bases from V and 4 bases from J, with 13 bases in between. Germline CDR1 reads SGHDT; CDR2 reads YYEEEE. There are 14 residues in the CDR3. The CDR3 spells CASSETVTYNEQFF. CDR3 bases: TGTGCCAGCAGTGAGACAGTAACGTACAATGAGCAGTTCTTC.